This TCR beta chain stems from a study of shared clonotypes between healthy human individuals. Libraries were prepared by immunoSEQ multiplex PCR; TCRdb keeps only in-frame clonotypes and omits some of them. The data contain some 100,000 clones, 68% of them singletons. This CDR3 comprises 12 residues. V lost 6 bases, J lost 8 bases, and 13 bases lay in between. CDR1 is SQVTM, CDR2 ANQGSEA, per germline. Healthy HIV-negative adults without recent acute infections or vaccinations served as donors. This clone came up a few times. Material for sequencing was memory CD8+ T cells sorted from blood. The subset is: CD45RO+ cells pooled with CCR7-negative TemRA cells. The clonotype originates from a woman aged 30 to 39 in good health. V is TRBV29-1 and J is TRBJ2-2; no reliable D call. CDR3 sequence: CSVSPPRGELFF. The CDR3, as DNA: TGCAGCGTCTCACCCCCAAGGGGGGAGCTGTTTTTT.